The 17 T cell receptor beta chains below were found in one sample sequenced in a study of blood T cell repertoires in COVID-19. Data came from immunoSEQ multiplex PCR; TCRdb stores just in-frame clones and leaves some out. Here the sample spans around 140,000 clones, about 86% being singletons. The sample consisted of PBMCs or T cells enriched from blood (not recorded which). Receptors originate from a man aged 35 to 55 with acute COVID-19.

This chain uses TRBV30 with TRBJ2-7, with D possibly being TRBD1 (5 bases). Trimming took off 3 bases at V and 7 bases at J, with 10 bases between the two ends. CDR1 and CDR2 (germline): GTSNPN, SVGIG (reference sequence). The length of the CDR3 is 11 residues. The CDR3 here is CAWSLQGEQYF. CDR3 DNA: TGTGCCTGGAGCCTTCAGGGAGAGCAGTACTTC.

The gene calls are TRBV13 and TRBJ1-4; a weak D match, TRBD1 (6 bases). The CDR3 spans 14 residues. The germline V and J ends were trimmed by 5 bases and 5 bases, with 12 bases remaining between them. The germline V gene encodes CDR1 PRHDT and CDR2 FYEKMQ (reference sequence). The CDR3 spells CASSLRTENEKLFF. CDR3 bases: TGTGCCAGCAGCCTCCGGACAGAAAATGAAAAACTGTTTTTT.

The J gene is TRBJ2-3, the V gene TRBV6-2 or TRBV6-3; TRBD1 matches at 8 bases. Germline lookup yields CDR1 MNHEY and CDR2 SVGEGT. The CDR3 is 14 amino acids. The J segment lost 4 bases and the V segment lost 6 bases, leaving 6 bases of the junction unmatched. CDR3 residues: CASSLSTGADTQYF. DNA of the CDR3: TGTGCCAGCAGCCTGTCGACAGGGGCAGATACGCAGTATTTT.

The gene calls are TRBV9 and TRBJ2-7, with TRBD2 matching 10 bases. CDR1 and CDR2 from the germline V gene are SGDLS and YYNGEE. This CDR3 comprises 15 residues. The J segment lost 4 bases and the V segment lost 2 bases, leaving 6 bases of the junction unmatched. As DNA, the CDR3 is TGTGCCAGCAGCGTTGCCGCTAGCGGGAGTTACGAGCAGTACTTC. Translated, it gives CASSVAASGSYEQYF.

The chain has TRBV19 and TRBJ2-2, with D perhaps matching TRBD2 (6 bases). CDR1 LNHDA and CDR2 SQIVND come from the germline V gene (reference sequence). Trimming removed 5 bases from V and 1 base from J, with 11 bases in between. The CDR3 has 15 residues. CDR3 amino acids: CASSRGGENTGELFF. DNA for the CDR3: TGTGCCAGTAGTCGTGGCGGGGAGAACACCGGGGAGCTGTTTTTT.

This rearrangement joins TRBV5-1 to TRBJ1-2; 9 bases are a match to TRBD1. CDR3 size: 14 residues. Germline CDR1 reads SGHRS; CDR2 reads YFSETQ. The V segment lost 2 bases and the J segment 6 bases; nucleotides outside the gene matches: 5. CDR3: CASSFTGGEHGYTF. CDR3 nucleotide sequence: TGCGCCAGCAGCTTCACAGGGGGCGAACATGGCTACACCTTC.

The rearrangement uses TRBV10-3 and TRBJ2-5, with 9 bases that match TRBD2. CDR1 is ENHRY and CDR2 is SYGVKD in the germline V gene. With 2 bases clipped from V and 5 bases from J, the junction kept 3 bases outside the gene matches. The CDR3 sequence is 14 residues long. CDR3 region: CAISEGTSGETQYF. The CDR3 DNA sequence: TGTGCCATCAGTGAGGGAACTAGCGGGGAGACCCAGTACTTC.

The chain combines TRBV18 with TRBJ1-4; 9 bases are shared with TRBD1. Looked up from germline, CDR1 is KGHSH and CDR2 is LQKENI. J lost 8 bases, V lost 3 bases, and 13 bases had no gene match. CDR3 length equals 17 residues. CDR3 sequence: CASSPEGQGGGGEKLFF. In DNA form, the CDR3 reads TGTGCCAGCTCACCGGAGGGACAGGGAGGTGGAGGCGAAAAACTGTTTTTT.

The chain employs TRBV21-1 and TRBJ1-4; the D segment call TRBD1 is taken from the table without a DNA check. TRBV21-1 is marked as a pseudogene. The CDR3 runs to 15 residues. This CDR3 reads CASNRPGQTNEKLFF. The CDR3 DNA follows: TGTGCCAGCAACAGACCGGGACAGACTAATGAAAAACTGTTTTTT.

This clone was observed a handful of times. This sample also contains other DNA sequences that code for the same CDR3. The chain uses TRBV5-1 and TRBJ2-5; 8 nucleotides agree with TRBD1. Germline V gene sequence: CDR1 SGHRS, CDR2 YFSETQ. V lost 2 bases, J lost 8 bases, and 5 bases stayed unmatched. The CDR3 runs to 13 residues. For the CDR3, the DNA is TGCGCCAGCAGCTTTGGACAGGGAGGAACCCAGTACTTC. Residues: CASSFGQGGTQYF. The entire variable domain, with the rest obtained from reference TRBV5-1 and TRBJ2-5, is as follows: KAGVTQTPRYLIKTRGQQVTLSCSPISGHRSVSWYQQTPGQGLQFLFEYFSETQRNKGNFPGRFSGRQFSNSRSEMNVSTLELGDSALYLCASSFGQGGTQYFGPGTRLLVL.

This rearrangement joins TRBV11-2 to TRBJ2-2, with 10 bases identical to TRBD1. Unmatched junction bases numbered 9, after V lost 1 base and J lost 4 bases. Germline V gene data show CDR1 as SGHAT and CDR2 as FQNNGV. This CDR3 spans 18 amino acids. In DNA, the CDR3 is TGTGCCAGCAGCTTAGGGACTCCGGGACAGGGGACCACCGGGGAGCTGTTTTTT. Translation: CASSLGTPGQGTTGELFF. The full variable domain, rest sourced from reference TRBV11-2 and TRBJ2-2, is EAGVAQSPRYKIIEKRQSVAFWCNPISGHATLYWYQQILGQGPKLLIQFQNNGVVDDSQLPKDRFSAERLKGVDSTLKIQPAKLEDSAVYLCASSLGTPGQGTTGELFFGEGSRLTVL.

This clone was observed a few times. The rearrangement links TRBV6-7 to TRBJ1-1; 9 bases line up with TRBD1. TRBV6-7 is given ORF status, its function remaining uncertain. V shed 0 bases and J 4 bases; nucleotides not matched to a gene: 15. The CDR3 extends over 19 amino acids. DNA for the CDR3: TGTGCCAGCAGTTACTCGAGATCCGGGACAGGGTGTATTGGCACTGAAGCTTTCTTT. Translating it yields CASSYSRSGTGCIGTEAFF.

The J gene is TRBJ2-2, the V gene TRBV9; D gene unclear. V lost 2 bases, J lost 4 bases, and 12 bases lay in between. The germline CDR1 and CDR2 sequences are SGDLS and YYNGEE. The CDR3 is made up of 15 amino acids. The CDR3 is CASSVNTVGTGELFF. CDR3 DNA: TGTGCCAGCAGCGTCAATACAGTAGGCACCGGGGAGCTGTTTTTT.

The chain couples TRBV5-1 to TRBJ2-2; 14 nucleotides align to TRBD2. Germline CDR1 is SGHRS and CDR2 is YFSETQ. With V trimmed by 4 bases and J by 6 bases, 8 bases remained unmatched. The CDR3 is 17 amino acids. The CDR3 DNA sequence: TGCGCCAGCAGCCCGGGACTAGCGGGAGCAACTGCCGGGGAGCTGTTTTTT. Translation: CASSPGLAGATAGELFF.

This chain's CDR3 is CATSDFEQGDEQFF. As DNA, the CDR3 is TGTGCCACCAGTGATTTCGAACAGGGCGATGAGCAGTTCTTC. The chain is built from TRBV24-1 and TRBJ2-1, with D tentatively TRBD1 (6 bases). The CDR3 has 14 residues. Trimming removed 1 base at V and 8 bases at J, with 11 bases between. Germline-derived CDR1 and CDR2 are KGHDR and SFDVKD.

V usage is TRBV19 and J usage is TRBJ2-1, with D perhaps TRBD1 (5 bases). CDR3 length: 15 amino acids. The V gene lost 3 bases and the J gene lost 6 bases, with 15 bases spanning the gap. Germline loops: CDR1 LNHDA, CDR2 SQIVND (reference sequence). The CDR3 DNA reads TGTGCCAGTAGTATGCTCAGGGATGGTGGCAATGAGCAGTTCTTC. It codes for CASSMLRDGGNEQFF.

The V gene is TRBV29-1, the J gene TRBJ1-1; 7 bases match TRBD1. Trimming took 7 bases from V and 1 from J; bases not matched to a gene: 6. The CDR3 length is 13 residues. CDR1 is SQVTM and CDR2 is ANQGSEA in the germline V gene. The CDR3 coding sequence is TGCAGCGCTATGGGACAGCCGAACACTGAAGCTTTCTTT. It encodes CSAMGQPNTEAFF.